The 25 T cell receptor beta chains reported below all come from one sample, sequenced in a study of cytomegalovirus exposure and HLA in healthy donors. TCRdb's table, derived via immunoSEQ multiplex PCR, lists solely in-frame clones and lacks some. The sample lists some 150,000 clones; approximately 89% were seen once. Material for sequencing was PBMCs. The origin of the receptors is a man between 18 and 35 years old in good health and CMV-seronegative.

This sequence joins TRBV5-6 and TRBJ2-3; the D gene is possibly TRBD2 (7 bases). V was cut by 3 bases and J by 4 bases, with 18 bases left in between. Looked up from germline, CDR1 is SGHDT and CDR2 is YYEEEE. The CDR3 is made up of 16 amino acids. CDR3 loop: CASSSGLSRGADTQYF. DNA of the CDR3: TGTGCCAGCAGCTCGGGACTATCGAGGGGGGCAGATACGCAGTATTTT. Drawing the rest from reference TRBV5-6 and TRBJ2-3, the complete variable domain is DAGVTQSPTHLIKTRGQQVTLRCSPKSGHDTVSWYQQALGQGPQFIFQYYEEEERQRGNFPDRFSGHQFPNYSSELNVNALLLGDSALYLCASSSGLSRGADTQYFGPGTRLTVL.

The chain employs TRBV9 and TRBJ2-3, with 13 positions matching TRBD2. The V gene's germline CDR1 is SGDLS and CDR2 YYNGEE. This CDR3 comprises 20 residues. J gave up 2 bases and V 0 bases, and 12 bases lay outside the gene matches. The CDR3 nucleotides are TGTGCCAGCAGCGTAGCGGGTATTGAGGGACTAGCGGGATTCACAGATACGCAGTATTTT. Protein product: CASSVAGIEGLAGFTDTQYF.

The chain couples TRBV13 to TRBJ1-2; a weak D match, TRBD1 (6 bases). This CDR3 region has 16 residues. The V and J ends lost 5 bases and 7 bases respectively, with 23 bases between them. Germline V gene lookup returns CDR1 PRHDT and CDR2 FYEKMQ (reference sequence). The CDR3 loop reads CASSTESGRGVSGYTF. For the CDR3, the DNA is TGTGCCAGCAGCACCGAAAGCGGCAGGGGCGTATCTGGCTACACCTTC.

The V gene is TRBV27, the J gene TRBJ2-5, with 15 bases fitting TRBD2. This CDR3 is 15 amino acids long. From germline, CDR1 is MNHEY and CDR2 SMNVEV (reference sequence). The V segment lost 5 bases and the J segment 5 bases; nucleotides outside the gene matches: 3. CDR3 DNA: TGTGCCAGCAGTCCGGGGACTAGCGGGAGGGAGACCCAGTACTTC. Its translation: CASSPGTSGRETQYF.

The chain is built from TRBV6-5 and TRBJ1-2; TRBD1 matches at 8 bases. The CDR3 is 14 amino acids. With 6 bases clipped from V and 8 bases from J, the junction kept 11 bases outside the gene matches. The germline CDR1 and CDR2 sequences are MNHEY and SVGAGI. DNA of the CDR3: TGTGCCAGCAGCTCAGCCAGGGGGCTCGAGGGCTACACCTTC. Protein: CASSSARGLEGYTF.

V and J are TRBV11-3 and TRBJ1-1; D is uncertain. Germline CDR1 reads SGHNT; CDR2 reads YENEEA. CDR3 length: 11 amino acids. Trimming pared 3 bases from V and 8 bases from J, leaving 7 bases between. The CDR3 loop reads CASSFQREAFF. For the CDR3, the DNA is TGTGCCAGCAGCTTTCAGAGGGAAGCTTTCTTT.

V and J are TRBV4-2 and TRBJ1-1; 8 nucleotides match TRBD1. With V trimmed by 4 bases and J by 4 bases, 11 bases remained unmatched. The germline V gene encodes CDR1 LGHNA and CDR2 YNFKEQ. The CDR3 has 16 amino acids. The CDR3, as DNA: TGTGCCAGCAGCCCCCAGGGGGCGGCTACGGCCACTGAAGCTTTCTTT. It is translated as CASSPQGAATATEAFF.

The chain uses TRBV27 and TRBJ2-1; TRBD1 might be the D (6 bases). The germline V gene has CDR1 MNHEY and CDR2 SMNVEV (reference sequence). The CDR3 covers 14 residues. V lost 2 bases to trimming and J lost 4 bases, with 9 bases between them. The CDR3 sequence: CASSLGQSYNEQFF. CDR3 DNA sequence: TGTGCCAGCAGTTTAGGACAGAGTTACAATGAGCAGTTCTTC.

This clone was seen just once. The chain links TRBV23-1 to TRBJ2-6; weak D call: TRBD2 (5 bases). TRBV23-1 is designated an ORF whose function remains uncertain. Trimming pared 3 bases from V and 0 bases from J, leaving 9 bases between. The CDR3 length is 16 residues. Written as DNA, the CDR3 is TGCGCCAGCAGTCAGCCGGGGAGCTCTGGGGCCAACGTCCTGACTTTC. Amino acids: CASSQPGSSGANVLTF.

V is TRBV11-3 and J is TRBJ2-7; the D gene is possibly TRBD2 (6 bases). The CDR3 extends over 15 amino acids. The V gene's germline CDR1 is SGHNT and CDR2 YENEEA. V lost 5 bases and J lost 2, with 16 bases in between. CDR3 DNA: TGTGCCAGCAGCGTGTCCGGGACTCTTACCTACGAGCAGTACGTC. Translating it yields CASSVSGTLTYEQYV.

CDR3 sequence: CSVDLQGSTEAFF. CDR3 bases: TGCAGCGTCGACCTACAGGGAAGCACTGAAGCTTTCTTT. The rearrangement uses TRBV29-1 and TRBJ1-1; D might be TRBD1 (6 bases). Germline CDR1 reads SQVTM; CDR2 reads ANQGSEA. The CDR3 extends over 13 amino acids. V was pared by 6 bases and J by 4 bases, with 15 bases between. The full variable domain, rest sourced from reference TRBV29-1 and TRBJ1-1, is SAVISQKPSRDICQRGTSLTIQCQVDSQVTMMFWYRQQPGQSLTLIATANQGSEATYESGFVIDKFPISRPNLTFSTLTVSNMSPEDSSIYLCSVDLQGSTEAFFGQGTRLTVV.

The CDR3 here is CASSLPNRVDGYTF. The CDR3 DNA is TGTGCCAGCAGCTTACCTAACAGGGTGGATGGCTACACCTTC. The chain carries TRBV7-2 and TRBJ1-2, with D tentatively TRBD1 (6 bases). Trimming stripped 2 bases from V and 6 bases from J, with 13 bases between. Germline CDR1 reads SGHTA; CDR2 reads FQGNSA. This CDR3 has 14 amino acids.

The rearrangement uses TRBV27 and TRBJ2-1, with D tentatively TRBD2 (6 bases). This CDR3 spans 20 amino acids. V gave up 2 bases and J gave up 4 bases, with 27 bases separating them. In germline, CDR1 is MNHEY, CDR2 SMNVEV (reference sequence). CDR3 in amino acids: CASSLLPRELAAGRYNEQFF. The CDR3 region has the DNA TGTGCCAGCAGTTTACTCCCCCGGGAGCTGGCGGCTGGACGGTACAATGAGCAGTTCTTC.

V and J are TRBV18 and TRBJ1-5; 9 nucleotides agree with TRBD1. In germline, CDR1 is KGHSH, CDR2 LQKENI. The trim removed 2 bases at V and 10 bases at J, leaving 3 bases unmatched. The CDR3 is made up of 13 amino acids. The CDR3 sequence: CASSPGDRDPQHF. CDR3 in DNA: TGTGCCAGCTCACCAGGGGACAGGGATCCCCAGCATTTT.

The V and J genes are TRBV5-1 and TRBJ2-7, with 11 bases identical to TRBD2. Germline V gene sequence: CDR1 SGHRS, CDR2 YFSETQ. Trimming at V came to 1 base and at J to 9 bases, leaving 9 bases not matched to a gene. This CDR3 has 15 residues. CDR3 amino acids: CASSLLGLAGSVQYF. DNA of the CDR3: TGCGCCAGCAGCTTGCTCGGACTAGCGGGCTCGGTGCAGTACTTC. The whole variable domain, remainder taken from reference TRBV5-1 and TRBJ2-7, is KAGVTQTPRYLIKTRGQQVTLSCSPISGHRSVSWYQQTPGQGLQFLFEYFSETQRNKGNFPGRFSGRQFSNSRSEMNVSTLELGDSALYLCASSLLGLAGSVQYFGPGTRLTVT.

This chain uses TRBV14 with TRBJ2-5; TRBD1 agrees at 7 bases. Losses at the gene ends were 2 bases for V and 2 bases for J; bases not matched to a gene: 5. Per the germline V gene, CDR1 is SGHDN and CDR2 is FVKESK. The CDR3 runs to 15 residues. CDR3 residues: CASSQLDREQETQYF. CDR3 DNA: TGTGCCAGCAGCCAACTAGACAGGGAACAAGAGACCCAGTACTTC.

This chain uses TRBV19 with TRBJ1-6, with 9 nucleotides matching TRBD1. Trimming removed 10 bases from V and 8 bases from J; junction bases left unmatched: 6. From germline, CDR1 is LNHDA and CDR2 SQIVND (reference sequence). The CDR3 spans 13 residues. CDR3 sequence (DNA): TGTGCCACCCGGGACAGGGTTGATTCACCCCTCCACTTT. Encoded protein: CATRDRVDSPLHF.

The rearrangement joins TRBV10-2 to TRBJ2-2, with a weak D call TRBD2 (5 bases). The V and J ends lost 6 bases and 0 bases respectively, with 11 bases between them. CDR3 length equals 15 residues. Germline CDR1 is WSHSY and CDR2 is SAAADI. The CDR3 reads CASRGEGANTGELFF. In DNA form, the CDR3 reads TGCGCCAGCAGAGGAGAGGGTGCGAACACCGGGGAGCTGTTTTTT.

The J gene is TRBJ1-3, the V gene TRBV29-1; the D is unclear. Looked up from germline, CDR1 is SQVTM and CDR2 is ANQGSEA. V was cut by 3 bases and J by 0 bases, with 6 bases left in between. This CDR3 region has 13 residues. The CDR3 DNA sequence: TGCAGCGTTGAGGAGTCCTCTGGAAACACCATATATTTT. This sequence encodes CSVEESSGNTIYF.

The J gene is TRBJ2-3, the V gene TRBV10-3, with D unclear. Germline lookup yields CDR1 ENHRY and CDR2 SYGVKD. This CDR3 is built from 14 residues. The V and J ends lost 6 bases and 0 bases respectively, with 10 bases between them. This chain's CDR3 is CAISDSTSTDTQYF. The DNA for the CDR3 is TGTGCCATCAGCGACTCCACTAGCACAGATACGCAGTATTTT.

The chain has TRBV5-1 and TRBJ2-5, with D possibly TRBD1 on 7 matching bases. CDR3 length: 16 residues. CDR1 is SGHRS and CDR2 is YFSETQ in the germline V gene. Trimming took off 2 bases at V and 3 bases at J, with 17 bases between the two ends. CDR3: CASSFSGAGQKETQYF. Written as DNA, the CDR3 is TGCGCCAGCAGCTTTTCCGGGGCGGGACAGAAAGAGACCCAGTACTTC.

The chain is built from TRBV27 and TRBJ1-2; D perhaps matches TRBD1 (5 bases). The CDR3 is 14 residues long. Trimming removed 5 bases from V and 2 bases from J, with 12 bases in between. From germline, CDR1 is MNHEY and CDR2 SMNVEV (reference sequence). The DNA for the CDR3 is TGTGCCAGCAGTCCTGGTGGGGGGAACTATGGCTACACCTTC. It codes for CASSPGGGNYGYTF.

The chain carries TRBV27 and TRBJ1-1; TRBD1 aligns across 11 bases. Germline V gene data show CDR1 as MNHEY and CDR2 as SMNVEV (reference sequence). V lost 4 bases and J lost 4; bases outside the gene matches: 2. CDR3 size: 14 residues. The CDR3 DNA is TGTGCCAGCAGTTCCGGACAGGGGGCCACTGAAGCTTTCTTT. Translated, it gives CASSSGQGATEAFF.

CDR3 sequence reads: CASSSAGGLNTEAFF. The CDR3 coding sequence is TGTGCCAGCAGCTCAGCAGGGGGCCTCAACACTGAAGCTTTCTTT. This sequence joins TRBV5-4 and TRBJ1-1, with TRBD1 identical over 8 bases. V was pared by 3 bases and J by 2 bases, with 6 bases of the junction left unmatched. The length of the CDR3 is 15 residues. From germline, CDR1 is SGHNT and CDR2 YYREEE (reference sequence). Based on the CDR3 plus reference TRBV5-4 and TRBJ1-1, the full variable domain is ETGVTQSPTHLIKTRGQQVTLRCSSQSGHNTVSWYQQALGQGPQFIFQYYREEENGRGNFPPRFSGLQFPNYSSELNVNALELDDSALYLCASSSAGGLNTEAFFGQGTRLTVV.

This rearrangement joins TRBV4-1 to TRBJ2-2; D is unresolved. The CDR3 extends over 17 amino acids. The ends were cut back, 1 base at V and 1 base at J, with 13 bases in the middle. Germline V lookup: CDR1 MGHRA, CDR2 YSYEKL. The CDR3 nucleotides read TGCGCCAGCAGCCAAGTATTCGTCTCAGAGAACACCGGGGAGCTGTTTTTT. Residues: CASSQVFVSENTGELFF.